A selection of T cell receptor beta chains follows, all from one sample in a study of T cells in Graves' hyperthyroidism and ophthalmopathy. MiXCR was run by TCRdb on the multiplex PCR reads, yielding one entry per CDR3 protein. The sample lists around 600,000 distinct CDR3 sequences, nearly 45% occurring once. Sample: peripheral blood or thyroid tissue (not recorded which). These TCRs come from an adult man with Graves' disease, either hyperthyroidism or ophthalmopathy (not recorded which). Each CDR3 is given with its conserved first and last residue. A D gene is named only where the DNA matches it firmly. Rows may omit the clone size; those that give it use once, few, many or a size class.

D: TRBD2
J: TRBJ2-5
size: few
V: TRBV9
CDR3: CASSPGTSIGTQYF
DNA: TGTGCCAGCAGTCCCGGGACTAGTATTGGGACCCAGTACTTC

D: TRBD1
J: TRBJ1-2
size: few
V: TRBV7-8
CDR3: CASTAGGLANYGYTF
DNA: TGTGCCAGCACCGCAGGGGGATTAGCTAACTATGGCTACACCTTC

D: -
J: TRBJ1-3
size: -
V: TRBV10-3
CDR3: CASRSTGSFSGNTIYF
DNA: TGTGCCAGCAGATCTACAGGGTCGTTCTCTGGAAACACCATATATTTT

D: -
J: TRBJ1-5
size: -
V: TRBV19
CDR3: CAWRAEASNQPQHF
DNA: TGTGCCTGGAGGGCTGAGGCCAGCAATCAGCCCCAGCATTTT

D: -
J: TRBJ1-1
size: -
V: TRBV29-1
CDR3: CSLEGRDEAFF
DNA: TGCAGCTTGGAAGGGCGGGATGAAGCTTTCTTT

D: -
J: TRBJ2-2
size: -
V: TRBV7-2
CDR3: CASSLVPASPANTGELFF
DNA: TGTGCCAGCAGCTTAGTCCCAGCTTCCCCCGCGAACACCGGGGAGCTGTTTTTT

D: -
J: TRBJ1-1
size: -
V: TRBV12-3/TRBV12-4
CDR3: CASSLAMRLNTEAFF
DNA: TGTGCCAGCAGTTTAGCTATGAGGTTAAACACTGAAGCTTTCTTT

D: TRBD1
J: TRBJ1-2
size: -
V: TRBV7-9
CDR3: CASSQGTGTGDGYTF
DNA: TGTGCCAGCAGCCAGGGGACCGGGACAGGGGATGGCTACACCTTC

D: TRBD2
J: TRBJ2-5
size: -
V: TRBV7-2
CDR3: CASSLAHSGRGRETQYF
DNA: TGTGCCAGCAGCCTAGCCCATAGCGGGAGGGGAAGAGAGACCCAGTACTTC

D: -
J: TRBJ1-2
size: -
V: TRBV14
CDR3: CASSQDHRNYGYTF
DNA: TGTGCCAGCAGCCAAGATCACAGAAACTATGGCTACACCTTC

D: -
J: TRBJ1-1
size: few
V: TRBV7-9
CDR3: CASSPPFRGANTEAFF
DNA: TGTGCCAGCAGCCCCCCGTTTCGAGGGGCGAACACTGAAGCTTTCTTT

D: TRBD2
J: TRBJ2-2
size: -
V: TRBV24-1
CDR3: CASREGLATGELFF
DNA: TGTGCCAGCAGGGAGGGACTAGCAACCGGGGAGCTGTTTTTT

D: -
J: TRBJ1-5
size: -
V: TRBV19
CDR3: CASSRERNQPQHF
DNA: TGTGCCAGTAGTAGGGAACGCAATCAGCCCCAGCATTTT

D: -
J: TRBJ2-5
size: -
V: TRBV20-1
CDR3: CSARVDTFQETQYF
DNA: TGCAGTGCTAGAGTCGACACGTTCCAAGAGACCCAGTACTTC

D: TRBD1
J: TRBJ1-5
size: once
V: TRBV19
CDR3: CASSIGTGVDQPQHF
DNA: TGTGCCAGTAGTATAGGGACAGGGGTCGATCAGCCCCAGCATTTT

D: TRBD1
J: TRBJ1-5
size: few
V: TRBV2
CDR3: CASRPETGGVQPQHF
DNA: TGTGCCAGCAGACCCGAGACAGGGGGCGTTCAGCCCCAGCATTTT

D: -
J: TRBJ2-5
size: many
V: TRBV20-1
CDR3: CSAPQSQETQYF
DNA: TGCAGTGCCCCCCAAAGCCAAGAGACCCAGTACTTC

D: -
J: TRBJ1-2
size: many
V: TRBV7-8
CDR3: CASSPTISYGYTF
DNA: TGTGCCAGCAGTCCGACTATTAGCTATGGCTACACCTTC

D: -
J: TRBJ2-5
size: few
V: TRBV19
CDR3: CASTPRQDQETQYF
DNA: TGTGCCAGTACCCCCCGACAGGACCAAGAGACCCAGTACTTC

D: TRBD1
J: TRBJ2-5
size: few
V: TRBV12-3/TRBV12-4
CDR3: CASSDRDRGIQETQYF
DNA: TGTGCCAGCAGTGACCGGGACAGGGGAATCCAAGAGACCCAGTACTTC

D: -
J: TRBJ1-5
size: few
V: TRBV2
CDR3: CASSENPDSAGAQHF
DNA: TGTGCCAGCAGTGAAAACCCAGACAGTGCCGGGGCCCAGCATTTT

D: TRBD2
J: TRBJ2-2
size: -
V: TRBV5-1
CDR3: CASSLTSGWSGEPFF
DNA: TGCGCCAGCAGCTTGACTAGCGGTTGGTCCGGGGAGCCGTTTTTT

D: -
J: TRBJ2-2
size: few
V: TRBV2
CDR3: CASSETGSGELFF
DNA: TGTGCCAGCAGTGAAACAGGGTCCGGGGAGCTGTTTTTT

D: TRBD2
J: TRBJ2-7
size: -
V: TRBV11-2
CDR3: CASSVDAGVSYEQYF
DNA: TGTGCCAGCAGCGTGGACGCGGGGGTTTCCTACGAGCAGTACTTC

D: -
J: TRBJ2-7
size: -
V: TRBV2
CDR3: CASRIGADEQYF
DNA: TGTGCCAGCAGAATAGGGGCCGACGAGCAGTACTTC

D: -
J: TRBJ1-5
size: -
V: TRBV7-2
CDR3: CASSSAGFQPQHF
DNA: TGTGCCAGCAGCAGTGCAGGGTTTCAGCCCCAGCATTTT

D: TRBD2
J: TRBJ2-7
size: -
V: TRBV7-9
CDR3: CASSFAGTSGSYEQYF
DNA: TGTGCCAGCAGTTTCGCAGGGACTAGCGGGAGCTACGAGCAGTACTTC

D: -
J: TRBJ2-6
size: many
V: TRBV9
CDR3: CASSVNPGANVLTF
DNA: TGTGCCAGCAGCGTAAACCCTGGGGCCAACGTCCTGACTTTC

D: TRBD1
J: TRBJ1-4
size: few
V: TRBV20-1
CDR3: CSATQGVTNEKLFF
DNA: TGCAGTGCTACGCAGGGGGTAACTAATGAAAAACTGTTTTTT

D: -
J: TRBJ2-7
size: once
V: TRBV29-1
CDR3: CSVGGVRDEQYF
DNA: TGCAGCGTTGGTGGGGTTCGGGACGAGCAGTACTTC

D: -
J: TRBJ1-5
size: -
V: TRBV6-6
CDR3: CASSLSRGWEPQHF
DNA: TGTGCCAGCAGTTTATCGCGGGGGTGGGAGCCCCAGCATTTT

D: -
J: TRBJ1-2
size: -
V: TRBV5-1
CDR3: CASSTADSSYGYTF
DNA: TGCGCCAGCAGCACCGCCGACAGCAGCTATGGCTACACCTTC

D: TRBD1
J: TRBJ1-2
size: few
V: TRBV20-1
CDR3: CSADRDGYGYTF
DNA: TGCAGCGCCGACAGGGACGGCTATGGCTACACCTTC

D: -
J: TRBJ1-1
size: many
V: TRBV7-3
CDR3: CASSLSGENTEAFF
DNA: TGTGCCAGCAGCTTAAGTGGGGAGAACACTGAAGCTTTCTTT

D: TRBD1
J: TRBJ1-1
size: -
V: TRBV25-1
CDR3: CASRDRAFTEAFF
DNA: TGTGCCAGCAGAGACAGGGCTTTCACTGAAGCTTTCTTT

D: TRBD2
J: TRBJ2-6
size: -
V: TRBV7-9
CDR3: CASSFGLASGANVLTF
DNA: TGTGCCAGCAGCTTCGGACTAGCCTCTGGGGCCAACGTCCTGACTTTC

D: -
J: TRBJ1-1
size: -
V: TRBV7-9
CDR3: CTSSVGPLDEAFF
DNA: TGTACCAGCAGCGTAGGCCCGTTGGATGAAGCTTTCTTT

D: -
J: TRBJ1-5
size: -
V: TRBV9
CDR3: CASSVEPNQPQHF
DNA: TGTGCCAGCAGCGTAGAGCCCAATCAGCCCCAGCATTTT

D: TRBD1
J: TRBJ1-3
size: many
V: TRBV7-7
CDR3: CASSTGQDSGNTIYF
DNA: TGTGCTAGCAGCACGGGACAGGACTCTGGAAACACCATATATTTT

D: -
J: TRBJ1-1
size: few
V: TRBV12-3/TRBV12-4
CDR3: CASSFGQVAFF
DNA: TGTGCCAGCAGTTTCGGCCAAGTAGCTTTCTTT

D: -
J: TRBJ1-4
size: -
V: TRBV24-1
CDR3: CATSDPTTKLFF
DNA: TGTGCCACCAGTGACCCTACGACAAAACTGTTTTTT

D: -
J: TRBJ1-3
size: -
V: TRBV11-2
CDR3: CASRPTGGSTIYF
DNA: TGTGCCAGCAGACCGACAGGTGGGAGCACCATATATTTT

D: -
J: TRBJ1-1
size: -
V: TRBV11-2
CDR3: CASSFEGRSGTEAFF
DNA: TGTGCCAGCAGCTTTGAGGGACGTTCTGGGACTGAAGCTTTCTTT

D: -
J: TRBJ1-4
size: many
V: TRBV9
CDR3: CASGPGLYAEKLFF
DNA: TGTGCCAGCGGTCCGGGACTATATGCTGAAAAACTGTTTTTT

D: -
J: TRBJ1-2
size: -
V: TRBV29-1
CDR3: CSVDSTGNHGYTF
DNA: TGCAGCGTTGATAGCACAGGGAACCATGGCTACACCTTC

D: -
J: TRBJ1-2
size: many
V: TRBV24-1
CDR3: CATSDRTVSNYGYTF
DNA: TGTGCCACCAGTGATCGGACAGTTTCTAACTATGGCTACACCTTC

D: -
J: TRBJ1-1
size: -
V: TRBV20-1
CDR3: CSAPKAQSAFF
DNA: TGCAGTGCACCAAAGGCCCAATCGGCTTTCTTT